These 32 T cell receptor beta chains were sequenced from one sample in a study of blood T cells in healthy people across ages. Primers used in a second PCR of about 6 to 12 cycles were a sample-barcoded 5' primer and a J-beta primer mix. MiXCR, applied by TCRdb to the 5' RACE reads, yields one record per CDR3 protein. Among some 640,000 distinct CDR3 sequences listed, less than 35% were seen once. Source material: blood. These receptors came from a woman aged 80 or over in good health.

In its sample, this clonotype was seen a few times. This chain connects TRBV2 to TRBJ1-5, with TRBD1 as a possible D gene (5 bases). The CDR3 is 13 amino acids. Germline V gene sequence: CDR1 SNHLY, CDR2 FYNNEI. V lost 6 bases to trimming and J lost 4 bases, with 10 bases between them. Written as DNA, the CDR3 is TGTGCCAGCAGGCTACAGGTTAATCAGCCCCAGCATTTT. Protein: CASRLQVNQPQHF.

The rearrangement uses TRBV20-1 and TRBJ2-6; TRBD2 might be the D (7 bases). The germline V and J ends were trimmed by 3 bases and 6 bases, with 15 bases remaining between them. The germline V gene has CDR1 DFQATT and CDR2 SNEGSKA (reference sequence). CDR3 length: 15 amino acids. CDR3 DNA: TGCAGTGCTAGTCCGGGGGGCCTACAGGCCAACGTCCTGACTTTC. Amino acids: CSASPGGLQANVLTF.

The V call is TRBV2, the J call TRBJ1-2; perhaps TRBD1 as D (5 bases). Looked up from germline, CDR1 is SNHLY and CDR2 is FYNNEI. V shed 9 bases and J shed 6 bases, with 11 bases lying between them. The length of the CDR3 is 11 residues. The CDR3, as DNA: TGTGCCAGTGACTGGGGGGATGGCTACACCTTC. Its protein product is CASDWGDGYTF.

The chain carries TRBV10-3 and TRBJ2-1; 8 nucleotides align to TRBD2. There are 14 residues in the CDR3. Germline trimming cut 5 bases from V and 6 bases from J; bases unmatched to any gene: 6. In germline, CDR1 is ENHRY, CDR2 SYGVKD. CDR3 bases: TGTGCCATCAGTAGAAGCGGGAGTCCCAATGAGCAGTTCTTC. It is translated as CAISRSGSPNEQFF.

This clonotype has more than one count but fewer than ten. The chain uses TRBV4-1 and TRBJ2-2, with 7 bases lining up with TRBD2. V trimming: 1 base; J trimming: 7 bases; junction bases outside the gene matches: 12. Germline CDR1 MGHRA, CDR2 YSYEKL. CDR3 length: 17 amino acids. The CDR3 DNA reads TGCGCCAGCAGCCAAGGAACGCGGGGGATCTCTAGCGGGGAGCTGTTTTTT. Amino acid sequence: CASSQGTRGISSGELFF.

This clonotype was observed at least ten times. V and J are TRBV6-6 and TRBJ1-1; 12 bases line up with TRBD1. V was clipped by 6 bases and J by 4 bases; unmatched bases: 9. Germline V lookup: CDR1 MNHNY, CDR2 SVGAGI (reference sequence). The CDR3 length is 16 residues. CDR3 sequence (DNA): TGTGCCAGCAGCTCCCGGGACAGGGGGCAGGGCACTGAAGCTTTCTTT. Translated, it gives CASSSRDRGQGTEAFF.

The chain employs TRBV7-9 and TRBJ2-5; D perhaps matches TRBD1 (5 bases). Trimming pared 1 base from V and 9 bases from J, leaving 15 bases between. Germline V lookup: CDR1 SEHNR, CDR2 FQNEAQ (reference sequence). The CDR3 is made up of 14 amino acids. CDR3 coding DNA: TGTGCCAGCAGCTTAGGGTACGGCAGGGCGGCCCAGTACTTC. Protein product: CASSLGYGRAAQYF.

A remark on this clonotype: A much larger clonotype is one base distant, so this may be a read error. J is TRBJ2-2 and V is TRBV7-2; 10 nucleotides line up with TRBD1. This CDR3 contains 15 residues. With 4 bases clipped from V and 6 bases from J, the junction kept 5 bases outside the gene matches. The germline V gene has CDR1 SGHTA and CDR2 FQGNSA. The DNA of the CDR3 is TGTGCCAGCAGCTGGACAGGGGGATACTCCGGGGAGCTGTTTTTT. It encodes CASSWTGGYSGELFF. Full variable domain (rest looked up from reference TRBV7-2 and TRBJ2-2): GAGVSQSPSNKVTEKGKDVELRCDPISGHTALYWYRQSLGQGLEFLIYFQGNSAPDKSGLPSDRFSAERTGGSVSTLTIQRTQQEDSAVYLCASSWTGGYSGELFFGEGSRLTVL.

The V call is TRBV5-1, the J call TRBJ1-2; 7 nucleotides agree with TRBD1. Germline V CDR1 and CDR2: SGHRS, YFSETQ. The CDR3 runs to 14 residues. The V and J ends lost 1 base and 4 bases, in that order; junction bases with no gene match: 4. This CDR3 is CASSLTGDSYGYTF. CDR3 nucleotide sequence: TGCGCCAGCAGCTTGACAGGGGACAGCTATGGCTACACCTTC.

This clonotype was detected many times. The chain recombines TRBV20-1 with TRBJ1-2; D might be TRBD1 (5 bases). The V and J ends lost 5 bases and 5 bases respectively, with 18 bases between them. Germline V lookup: CDR1 DFQATT, CDR2 SNEGSKA (reference sequence). There are 14 residues in the CDR3. The CDR3 DNA follows: TGCAGTGCTTCCACATTGGGACGCTCGTATGGCTACACCTTC. Translated: CSASTLGRSYGYTF.

Many counts were recorded for this clonotype. The chain couples TRBV4-3 to TRBJ2-7; D is unclear. Trimming took 2 bases from V and 2 from J, leaving 10 bases between them. The CDR3 runs to 14 residues. CDR1 is LGHNA, CDR2 YSLEER, per germline. This chain's CDR3 is CASSQRIGPYEQYF. The CDR3 DNA reads as TGCGCCAGCAGCCAAAGGATCGGCCCCTACGAGCAGTACTTC.

Remarks on this clonotype: A much bigger clone sits one base away, suggesting this may be a read error. The rearrangement links TRBV28 to TRBJ2-5; 9 bases fit TRBD1. CDR3 length: 14 residues. Trimming cost V 7 bases and J 11 bases; bases outside gene matches: 14. Germline V CDR1 and CDR2: MDHEN, SYDVKM. CDR3 sequence reads: CASIQGARVGEQYF. In nucleotides, the CDR3 is TGTGCCAGCATACAGGGGGCGCGGGTTGGTGAGCAGTACTTC.

This clonotype came up many times. This chain connects TRBV6-1 to TRBJ2-6, with 7 bases lining up with TRBD1. With V trimmed by 6 bases and J by 6 bases, 8 bases remained unmatched. Germline V lookup: CDR1 MNHNS, CDR2 SASEGT. The CDR3 is 15 amino acids. CDR3 loop: CASRAVRGTANVLTF. The CDR3 region has the DNA TGTGCCAGCAGGGCCGTCAGGGGGACGGCCAACGTCCTGACTTTC.

This clonotype has ten or more counts. The chain joins TRBV2 to TRBJ2-7; possibly TRBD2 for D (6 bases). This CDR3 spans 14 amino acids. V gave up 5 bases and J gave up 2 bases, with 13 bases separating them. CDR1 is SNHLY, CDR2 FYNNEI, per germline. The CDR3: CASSSGTPPYEQYF. As DNA, the CDR3 is TGTGCCAGCAGTTCCGGGACTCCACCCTACGAGCAGTACTTC.

About this clonotype: A much larger clone is a single base away; this may be a read error. V is TRBV5-1 and J is TRBJ1-2, with a possible D match to TRBD1 (5 bases). V was pared by 4 bases and J by 7 bases, with 14 bases between. Germline lookup yields CDR1 SGHRS and CDR2 YFSETQ. CDR3 size: 13 residues. The CDR3 loop reads CASSPSRGCGYTF. DNA for the CDR3: TGCGCCAGCAGCCCTAGTAGGGGCTGTGGCTACACCTTC. Looking up the rest from reference TRBV5-1 and TRBJ1-2 gives the full variable domain: KAGVTQTPRYLIKTRGQQVTLSCSPISGHRSVSWYQQTPGQGLQFLFEYFSETQRNKGNFPGRFSGRQFSNSRSEMNVSTLELGDSALYLCASSPSRGCGYTFGSGTRLTVV.

A few counts support this clonotype. The chain recombines TRBV6-1 with TRBJ1-1; 7 bases match TRBD1. There are 12 residues in the CDR3. The germline V gene has CDR1 MNHNS and CDR2 SASEGT. V was pared by 6 bases and J by 5 bases, with 3 bases of the junction left unmatched. CDR3 in amino acids: CASSKQGTEAFF. CDR3 DNA: TGTGCCAGCAGCAAACAGGGGACTGAAGCTTTCTTT.

A word on this clonotype: Given a much more abundant clone one base away, this may be a read error. The J gene is TRBJ1-4, the V gene TRBV20-1; no reliable D call. Germline CDR1 reads DFQATT; CDR2 reads SNEGSKA (reference sequence). There are 15 residues in the CDR3. The CDR3, as DNA: TGCAGTGCTAGAGATTACGCGGCCGGGCAAGAAAAACGGTTTTTT. Its translation: CSARDYAAGQEKRFF.

This clonotype has a count of ten or more. The rearrangement joins TRBV19 to TRBJ2-1; possibly TRBD1 or TRBD2 for D (5 bases each). V lost 10 bases, J lost 12 bases, and 19 bases lay in between. Germline CDR1 reads LNHDA; CDR2 reads SQIVND (reference sequence). The CDR3 totals 12 residues. The CDR3 region is CATRPEGRGQFF. The CDR3 nucleotides read TGTGCCACCCGCCCAGAGGGGCGAGGGCAGTTCTTC.

This clonotype occurred a few times. CDR3 loop: CASSAQDTGYTGELFF. As DNA, the CDR3 is TGTGCCAGCAGCGCCCAGGACACGGGTTACACCGGGGAGCTGTTTTTT. The chain is built from TRBV7-9 and TRBJ2-2; tentatively, D is TRBD1 (5 bases). Germline CDR1 is SEHNR and CDR2 is FQNEAQ (reference sequence). CDR3 length: 16 amino acids. V lost 5 bases to trimming and J lost 3 bases, with 16 bases between them.

With respect to this clonotype: This may stem from a read error, because a much larger clone lies one nucleotide away. The genes are TRBV29-1 and TRBJ2-5, with 8 bases matching TRBD2. The CDR3 contains 12 residues. V lost 7 bases and J lost 11; bases outside the gene matches: 12. From germline, CDR1 is SQVTM and CDR2 ANQGSEA. The CDR3 DNA sequence: TGCAGCGGGGCGACTTCACAGCGGGAGCAGTACTTC. Its translation: CSGATSQREQYF. Full variable domain (remainder filled in from reference TRBV29-1 and TRBJ2-5): SAVISQKPSRDICQRGTSLTIQCQVDSQVTMMFWYRQQPGQSLTLIATANQGSEATYESGFVIDKFPISRPNLTFSTLTVSNMSPEDSSIYLCSGATSQREQYFGPGTRLLVL.

This clonotype was recorded only once. V usage is TRBV5-1 and J usage is TRBJ2-7, with 8 bases fitting TRBD2. The J call may be mistaken, given a closer DNA end match to TRBJ2-5. The V gene's germline CDR1 is SGHRS and CDR2 YFSETQ. The CDR3 covers 13 residues. The CDR3 reads CASSRGGLETQYF. The CDR3, as DNA: TGCGCCAGCAGCCGCGGGGGGCTGGAGACCCAGTACTTC.

This clonotype was observed at least ten times. The chain uses TRBV20-1 and TRBJ2-3; TRBD2 matches at 10 bases. The CDR3 length is 15 residues. From germline, CDR1 is DFQATT and CDR2 SNEGSKA (reference sequence). V trimming: 6 bases; J trimming: 2 bases; junction bases outside the gene matches: 8. CDR3 sequence (DNA): TGCAGTGCCAGTCGAACTAGCGGGAACACAGATACGCAGTATTTT. Translated, it gives CSASRTSGNTDTQYF.

This clonotype was found many times. The chain joins TRBV10-3 to TRBJ2-5; 8 nucleotides match TRBD2. The ends lost 3 bases at V and 3 bases at J; junction bases unmatched: 6. CDR3 length equals 15 residues. The germline V gene encodes CDR1 ENHRY and CDR2 SYGVKD. The CDR3 region is CAISEGRGGEETQYF. The CDR3 nucleotides read TGTGCCATCAGTGAAGGACGGGGGGGTGAAGAGACCCAGTACTTC.

This clonotype was seen at least ten times. This chain joins TRBV12-3 or TRBV12-4 and TRBJ2-7, with TRBD1 identical over 9 bases. The CDR3 sequence is 14 residues long. After removal of 6 bases from V and 6 bases from J, the junction contained 9 bases not matched to a gene. The CDR3 region has the DNA TGTGCCAGCAGGGGGACAGGGAGAGAATTCGAGCAGTACTTC. It translates to CASRGTGREFEQYF.

This clonotype was detected once. This rearrangement joins TRBV20-1 to TRBJ2-7, with 9 bases that match TRBD2. The germline V gene has CDR1 DFQATT and CDR2 SNEGSKA (reference sequence). V trimming: 3 bases; J trimming: 1 base; junction bases outside the gene matches: 7. This CDR3 is built from 15 residues. CDR3 sequence (DNA): TGCAGTGCTAGCGAGGGACTAGCCCGATCCTACGAGCAGTACTTC. It encodes CSASEGLARSYEQYF.

This clonotype was seen ten or more times. V gene TRBV30 combines with J gene TRBJ2-7; D not certain. The CDR3 spans 14 residues. Germline lookup yields CDR1 GTSNPN and CDR2 SVGIG (reference sequence). The V end was cut by 7 bases, the J end by 3 bases, with 19 bases between. The DNA of the CDR3 is TGTGCCTCTCGTTCAGGCATCGGAAGCTACGAGCAGTACTTC. Protein product: CASRSGIGSYEQYF.

This clonotype was counted at least ten times. V gene TRBV7-2 combines with J gene TRBJ2-2, with D unclear. From germline, CDR1 is SGHTA and CDR2 FQGNSA. This CDR3 has 16 residues. Trimming left V 5 bases short and J 2 bases short, with 15 bases between. CDR3 sequence (DNA): TGTGCCAGCAGCCCCGGGCCCGAGACTAACACCGGGGAGCTGTTTTTT. Protein sequence: CASSPGPETNTGELFF.

This clonotype was seen many times. In DNA, the CDR3 is TGTGCCAGCAGCCAAGAGGAGGGTTCTAACTATGGCTACACCTTC. Its translation is CASSQEEGSNYGYTF. The rearrangement joins TRBV4-2 to TRBJ1-2; D remains unclear. Trimming stripped 0 bases from V and 0 bases from J, with 8 bases between. This CDR3 comprises 15 residues. Germline V CDR1 and CDR2: LGHNA, YNFKEQ.

DNA of the CDR3: TGTGCCAGCAGCTTGAACAGATTCCTGGGCTACACCTTC. This codes for CASSLNRFLGYTF. The chain has TRBV7-2 and TRBJ1-2; D remains unclear. V lost 3 bases to trimming and J lost 8 bases, with 13 bases between them. In germline, CDR1 is SGHTA, CDR2 FQGNSA. The CDR3 length is 13 residues.

A remark on this clonotype: One base away lies a much larger clone, so this may be a sequencing read error. The rearrangement links TRBV20-1 to TRBJ2-7; TRBD2 agrees at 13 bases. The J call may be faulty, since TRBJ2-5 better matches the DNA end. Looked up from germline, CDR1 is DFQATT and CDR2 is SNEGSKA (reference sequence). There are 15 residues in the CDR3. This CDR3 is CSASLAGGPRGTQYF. CDR3 coding DNA: TGCAGTGCTTCACTAGCGGGGGGGCCGAGGGGGACCCAGTACTTC.

This clonotype came up many times. V is TRBV27 and J is TRBJ2-5; the D gene is possibly TRBD2 (5 bases). Trimming removed 3 bases at V and 7 bases at J, with 18 bases between. Per germline, CDR1 MNHEY and CDR2 SMNVEV (reference sequence). The CDR3 contains 15 residues. CDR3: CASSLSVWAGRTQYF. The CDR3 nucleotides read TGTGCCAGCAGTTTGTCGGTTTGGGCGGGCCGGACCCAGTACTTC.

The gene calls are TRBV12-3 or TRBV12-4 and TRBJ2-2, with 11 bases matching TRBD1. The CDR3 is 16 residues long. V trimming: 7 bases; J trimming: 6 bases; junction bases outside the gene matches: 10. The CDR3 sequence: CASNRPGQGVAGELFF. The CDR3 region has the DNA TGTGCCAGCAACCGACCGGGACAGGGGGTGGCCGGGGAGCTGTTTTTT.